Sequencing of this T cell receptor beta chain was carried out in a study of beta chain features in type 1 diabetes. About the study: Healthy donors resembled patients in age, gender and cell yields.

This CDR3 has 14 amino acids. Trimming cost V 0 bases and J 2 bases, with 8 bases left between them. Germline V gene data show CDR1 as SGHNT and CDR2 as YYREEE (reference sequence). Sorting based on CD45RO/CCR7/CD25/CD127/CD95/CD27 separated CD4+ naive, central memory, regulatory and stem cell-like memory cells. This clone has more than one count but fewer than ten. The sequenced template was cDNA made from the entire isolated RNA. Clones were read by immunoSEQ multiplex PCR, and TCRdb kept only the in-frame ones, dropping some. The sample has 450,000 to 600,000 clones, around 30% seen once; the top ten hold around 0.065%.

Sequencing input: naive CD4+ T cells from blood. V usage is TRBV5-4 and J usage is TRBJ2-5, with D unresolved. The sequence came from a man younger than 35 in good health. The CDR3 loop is CASSLGTTQETQYF. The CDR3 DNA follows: TGTGCCAGCAGCTTGGGGACGACACAAGAGACCCAGTACTTC.